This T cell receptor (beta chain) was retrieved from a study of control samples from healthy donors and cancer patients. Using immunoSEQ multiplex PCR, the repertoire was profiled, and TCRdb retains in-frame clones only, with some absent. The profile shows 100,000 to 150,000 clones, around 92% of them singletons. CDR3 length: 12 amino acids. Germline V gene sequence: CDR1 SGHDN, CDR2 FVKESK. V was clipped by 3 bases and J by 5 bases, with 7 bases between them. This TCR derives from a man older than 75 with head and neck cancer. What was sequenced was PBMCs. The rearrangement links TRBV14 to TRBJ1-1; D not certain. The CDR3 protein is CASSHWGTEAFF. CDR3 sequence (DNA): TGTGCCAGCAGCCACTGGGGAACTGAAGCTTTCTTT.